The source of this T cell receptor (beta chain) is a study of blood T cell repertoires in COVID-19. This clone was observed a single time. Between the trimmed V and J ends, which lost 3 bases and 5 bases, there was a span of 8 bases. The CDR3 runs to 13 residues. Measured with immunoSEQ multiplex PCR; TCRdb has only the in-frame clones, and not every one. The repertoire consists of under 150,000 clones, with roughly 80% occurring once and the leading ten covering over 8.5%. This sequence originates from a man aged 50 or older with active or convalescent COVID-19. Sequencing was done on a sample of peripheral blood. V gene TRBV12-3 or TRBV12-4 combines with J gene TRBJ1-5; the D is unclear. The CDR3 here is CASSLDLDQPQHF. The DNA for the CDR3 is TGTGCCAGCAGTTTGGACTTGGATCAGCCCCAGCATTTT.